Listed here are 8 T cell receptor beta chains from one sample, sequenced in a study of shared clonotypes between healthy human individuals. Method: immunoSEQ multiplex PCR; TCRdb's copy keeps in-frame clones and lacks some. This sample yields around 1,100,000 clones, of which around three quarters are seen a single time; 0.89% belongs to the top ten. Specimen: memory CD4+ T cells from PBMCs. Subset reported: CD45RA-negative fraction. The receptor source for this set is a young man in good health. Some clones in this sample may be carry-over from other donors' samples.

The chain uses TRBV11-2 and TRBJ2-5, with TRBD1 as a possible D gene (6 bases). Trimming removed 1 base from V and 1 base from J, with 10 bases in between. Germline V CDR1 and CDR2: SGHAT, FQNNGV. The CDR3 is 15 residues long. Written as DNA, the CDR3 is TGTGCCAGCAGCTTAGTCAGGGGATTCCAAGAGACCCAGTACTTC. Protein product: CASSLVRGFQETQYF. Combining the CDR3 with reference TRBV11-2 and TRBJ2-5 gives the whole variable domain EAGVAQSPRYKIIEKRQSVAFWCNPISGHATLYWYQQILGQGPKLLIQFQNNGVVDDSQLPKDRFSAERLKGVDSTLKIQPAKLEDSAVYLCASSLVRGFQETQYFGPGTRLLVL.

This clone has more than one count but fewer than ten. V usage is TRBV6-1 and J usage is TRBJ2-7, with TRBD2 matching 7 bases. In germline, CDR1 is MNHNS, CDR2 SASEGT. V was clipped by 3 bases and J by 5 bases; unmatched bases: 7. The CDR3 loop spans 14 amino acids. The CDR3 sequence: CASSETGGKNEQYF. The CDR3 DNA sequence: TGTGCCAGCAGTGAGACCGGGGGGAAAAACGAGCAGTACTTC.

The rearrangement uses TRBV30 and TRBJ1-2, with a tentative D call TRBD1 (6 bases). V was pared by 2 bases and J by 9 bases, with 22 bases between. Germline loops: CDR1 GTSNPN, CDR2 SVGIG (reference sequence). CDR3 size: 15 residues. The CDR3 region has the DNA TGTGCCTGGAGTCCCCGGGGGGCGTTAGAGTTGAGCTACACCTTC. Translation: CAWSPRGALELSYTF. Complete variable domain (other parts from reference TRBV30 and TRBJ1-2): SQTIHQWPATLVQPVGSPLSLECTVEGTSNPNLYWYRQAAGRGLQLLFYSVGIGQISSEVPQNLSASRPQDRQFILSSKKLLLSDSGFYLCAWSPRGALELSYTFGSGTRLTVV.

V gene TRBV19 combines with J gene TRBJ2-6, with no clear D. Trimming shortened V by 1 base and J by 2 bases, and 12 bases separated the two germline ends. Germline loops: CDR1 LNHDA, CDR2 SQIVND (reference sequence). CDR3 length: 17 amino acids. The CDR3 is CASSIAGRQAGANVLTF. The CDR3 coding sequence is TGTGCCAGTAGTATAGCCGGCCGCCAGGCTGGGGCCAACGTCCTGACTTTC.

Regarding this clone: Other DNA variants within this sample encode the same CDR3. CDR3 in DNA: TGTGCCAGCAGTCTCAGGGCAGATACGCAGTATTTT. This gives the protein CASSLRADTQYF. The V and J genes are TRBV28 and TRBJ2-3, with D possibly being TRBD1 (5 bases). Trimming took 5 bases from V and 4 from J, leaving 7 bases between them. The CDR3 totals 12 residues. Germline V gene lookup returns CDR1 MDHEN and CDR2 SYDVKM.

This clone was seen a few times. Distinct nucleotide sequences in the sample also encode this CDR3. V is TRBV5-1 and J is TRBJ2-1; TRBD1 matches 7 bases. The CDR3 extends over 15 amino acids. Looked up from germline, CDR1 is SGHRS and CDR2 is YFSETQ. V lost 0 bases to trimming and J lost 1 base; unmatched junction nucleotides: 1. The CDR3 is CASSLETGSYNEQFF. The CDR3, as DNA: TGCGCCAGCAGCTTGGAGACAGGGTCCTACAATGAGCAGTTCTTC. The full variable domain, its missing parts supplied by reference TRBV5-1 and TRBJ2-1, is KAGVTQTPRYLIKTRGQQVTLSCSPISGHRSVSWYQQTPGQGLQFLFEYFSETQRNKGNFPGRFSGRQFSNSRSEMNVSTLELGDSALYLCASSLETGSYNEQFFGPGTRLTVL.

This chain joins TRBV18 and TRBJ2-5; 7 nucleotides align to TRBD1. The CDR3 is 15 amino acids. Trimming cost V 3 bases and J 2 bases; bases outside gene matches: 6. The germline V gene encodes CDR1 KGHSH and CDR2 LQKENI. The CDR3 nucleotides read TGTGCCAGCTCACCCTCGACAGGGAGTCAAGAGACCCAGTACTTC. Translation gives CASSPSTGSQETQYF.

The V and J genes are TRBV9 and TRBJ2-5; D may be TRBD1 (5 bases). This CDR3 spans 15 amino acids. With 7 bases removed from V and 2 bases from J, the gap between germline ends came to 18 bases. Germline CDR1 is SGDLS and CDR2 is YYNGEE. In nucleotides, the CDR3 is TGTGCCAGCGGCGCAGGGTCCCCTGGTCAAGAGACCCAGTACTTC. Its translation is CASGAGSPGQETQYF.